This T cell receptor (beta chain) comes out of a study of cytomegalovirus exposure and HLA in healthy donors. Whole-study context: The 100 million to 120 million unique TCR beta sequences, from around 200 million T cells, were found by an earlier analysis. Regarding the study as a whole: The records held CMV serostatus as the only immune exposure information. CMV antigen specificity of a few CMV-associated chains was confirmed in vitro. An analysis done earlier found most TCR beta V segments productive about 90% or about 30% of the time.

This PCR relied on a set of 60 Vbeta primers and 13 Jbeta primers. Profiling relied on immunoSEQ multiplex PCR, and the TCRdb table lists in-frame clones only, not all of them. The repertoire holds tens of thousands of clones, with just under 80% as singletons. Notes on this clone: Its antigen is unknown.

Germline loops: CDR1 LGHNA, CDR2 YNFKEQ. The germline V and J ends were trimmed by 0 bases and 6 bases, with 6 bases remaining between them. The CDR3 sequence is 13 residues long. The chain carries TRBV4-2 and TRBJ1-5, with D unresolved. The sequence was collected from a woman between 35 and 50 years old in good health and CMV-seronegative. The specimen sequenced was PBMCs. The CDR3 region has the DNA TGTGCCAGCAGCCAAGAGCGGGGTCAGCCCCAGCATTTT. Protein: CASSQERGQPQHF.